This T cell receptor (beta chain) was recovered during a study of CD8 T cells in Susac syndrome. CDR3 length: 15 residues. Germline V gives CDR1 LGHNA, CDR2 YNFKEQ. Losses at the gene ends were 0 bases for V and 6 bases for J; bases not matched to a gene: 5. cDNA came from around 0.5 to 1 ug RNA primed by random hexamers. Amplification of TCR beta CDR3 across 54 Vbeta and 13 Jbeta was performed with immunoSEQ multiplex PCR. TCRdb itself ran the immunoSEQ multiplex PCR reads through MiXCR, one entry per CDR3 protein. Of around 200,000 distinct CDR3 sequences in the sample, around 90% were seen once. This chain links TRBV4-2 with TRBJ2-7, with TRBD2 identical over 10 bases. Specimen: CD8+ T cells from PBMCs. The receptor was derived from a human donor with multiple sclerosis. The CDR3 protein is CASSQDPSGRIEQYF. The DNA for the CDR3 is TGTGCCAGCAGCCAAGATCCTAGCGGGAGAATCGAGCAGTACTTC.